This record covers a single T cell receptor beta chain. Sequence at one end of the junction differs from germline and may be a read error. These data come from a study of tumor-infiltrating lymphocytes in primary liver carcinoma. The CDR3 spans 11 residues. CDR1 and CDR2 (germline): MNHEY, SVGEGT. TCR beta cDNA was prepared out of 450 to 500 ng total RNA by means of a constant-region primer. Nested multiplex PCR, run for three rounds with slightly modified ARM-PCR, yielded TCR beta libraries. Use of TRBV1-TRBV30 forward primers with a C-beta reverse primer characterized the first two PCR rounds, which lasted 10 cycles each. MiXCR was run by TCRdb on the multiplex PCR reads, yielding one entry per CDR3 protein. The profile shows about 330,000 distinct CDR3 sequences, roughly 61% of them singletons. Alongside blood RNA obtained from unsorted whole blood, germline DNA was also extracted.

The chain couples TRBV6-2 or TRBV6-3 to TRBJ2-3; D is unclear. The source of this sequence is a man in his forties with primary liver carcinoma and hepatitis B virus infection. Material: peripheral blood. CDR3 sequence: CALGHPNTQYF. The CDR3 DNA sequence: TGTGCCCTTGGTCATCCAAATACGCAATATTTT.